This T cell receptor (beta chain) derives from a study of response to subunit inactivated influenza vaccine. TCRdb reprocessed the RT-PCR reads with MiXCR, giving one entry per CDR3 protein. The sample records 150,000 to 200,000 distinct CDR3 sequences, approximately 12% being singletons. V gave up 1 base and J gave up 2 bases, with 10 bases separating them. This CDR3 region has 15 residues. Per the germline V gene, CDR1 is SEHNR and CDR2 is FQNEAQ (reference sequence). This clonotype was counted ten times or more. These data also formed part of another study, on T cells expressing NK-cell markers. That study adds: TCR beta cDNA was made by 5'RACE template switching with UMIs.

The receptor comes from a man aged 50 to 59 who received an inactivated influenza vaccine. This chain uses TRBV7-9 with TRBJ2-3, with D tentatively TRBD1 (5 bases). The sample here was CD8+ T cells sorted from PBMCs, taken 12 days after vaccination. The CDR3 loop is CASSLGQGDTDTQYF. The DNA for the CDR3 is TGTGCCAGCAGCTTAGGCCAGGGTGACACAGATACGCAGTATTTT. Full variable domain (outside the CDR3, taken from reference TRBV7-9 and TRBJ2-3): DTGVSQNPRHKITKRGQNVTFRCDPISEHNRLYWYRQTLGQGPEFLTYFQNEAQLEKSRLLSDRFSAERPKGSFSTLEIQRTEQGDSAMYLCASSLGQGDTDTQYFGPGTRLTVL.